This T cell receptor beta chain was found in a study of cytomegalovirus exposure and HLA in healthy donors. Study outcomes and limitations: Cytomegalovirus-associated TCR beta chains were listed, numbering 164. In vitro, three CMV-associated chains proved specific for CMV antigens.

PCR was performed using 60 Vbeta and 13 Jbeta primers. TCRdb's table, derived via immunoSEQ multiplex PCR, lists solely in-frame clones and lacks some. Among 99,000 or so clones listed, approximately 14% were seen once. This clone has more than one count but fewer than ten. Its antigen is not known. Looked up from germline, CDR1 is SEHNR and CDR2 is FQNEAQ (reference sequence). The junction had 5 bases not matched to a gene; V was cut back by 5 bases and J by 6 bases. The CDR3 consists of 15 residues. This TCR came from a female donor in good health and CMV-seronegative. The rearrangement links TRBV7-9 to TRBJ1-4; TRBD1 matches at 11 bases. Specimen: PBMCs. CDR3 sequence: CASSRGTGGDEKLFF. The CDR3 bases are TGTGCCAGCAGCAGAGGGACAGGGGGGGATGAAAAACTGTTTTTT.